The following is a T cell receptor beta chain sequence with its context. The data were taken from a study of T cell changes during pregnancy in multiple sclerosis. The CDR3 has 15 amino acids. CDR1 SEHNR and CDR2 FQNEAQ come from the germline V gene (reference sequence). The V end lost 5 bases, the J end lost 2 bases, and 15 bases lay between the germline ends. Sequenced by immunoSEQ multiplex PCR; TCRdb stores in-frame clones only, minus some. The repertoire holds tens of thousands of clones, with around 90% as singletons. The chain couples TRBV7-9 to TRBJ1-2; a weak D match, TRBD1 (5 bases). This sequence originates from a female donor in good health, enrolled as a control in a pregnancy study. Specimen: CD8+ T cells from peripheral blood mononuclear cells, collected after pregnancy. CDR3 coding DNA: TGTGCCAGCAGCCACTTGGGAGGGGAGAACTATGGCTACACCTTC. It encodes CASSHLGGENYGYTF.